This TCR beta chain was captured in a study of T cell changes during pregnancy in multiple sclerosis. This table comes from immunoSEQ multiplex PCR, and its TCRdb copy is limited to in-frame clones, with some not included. The table has tens of thousands of clones, approximately 92% seen once; the top ten hold roughly 1.1%. Material: peripheral blood, obtained after pregnancy. The TCR comes from a female donor in good health, enrolled as a control in a pregnancy study.

The CDR3 DNA follows: TGTGCCAGCAGCGGAGCCTGGACAGGACTGGGCGAAGGGCAGTACTTC. It is translated as CASSGAWTGLGEGQYF. The chain combines TRBV7-9 with TRBJ2-7; TRBD1 agrees at 7 bases. The V gene end was trimmed by 5 bases and the J gene end by 9 bases; junction bases not matched to a gene: 19. Germline V CDR1 and CDR2: SEHNR, FQNEAQ (reference sequence). The CDR3 covers 16 residues.